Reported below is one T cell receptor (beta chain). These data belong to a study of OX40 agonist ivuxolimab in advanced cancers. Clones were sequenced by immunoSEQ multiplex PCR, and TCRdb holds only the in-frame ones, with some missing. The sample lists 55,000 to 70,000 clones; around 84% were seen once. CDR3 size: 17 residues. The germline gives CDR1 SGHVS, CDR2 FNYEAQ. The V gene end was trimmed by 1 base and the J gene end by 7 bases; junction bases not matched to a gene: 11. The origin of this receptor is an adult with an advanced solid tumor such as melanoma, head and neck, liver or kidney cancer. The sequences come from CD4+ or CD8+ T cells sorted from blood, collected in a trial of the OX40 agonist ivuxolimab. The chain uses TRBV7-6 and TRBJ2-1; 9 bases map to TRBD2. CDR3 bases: TGTGCCAGCAGCTTAGAATCCGTTAGCGGGGGAGCGAATGAGCAGTTCTTC. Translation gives CASSLESVSGGANEQFF.